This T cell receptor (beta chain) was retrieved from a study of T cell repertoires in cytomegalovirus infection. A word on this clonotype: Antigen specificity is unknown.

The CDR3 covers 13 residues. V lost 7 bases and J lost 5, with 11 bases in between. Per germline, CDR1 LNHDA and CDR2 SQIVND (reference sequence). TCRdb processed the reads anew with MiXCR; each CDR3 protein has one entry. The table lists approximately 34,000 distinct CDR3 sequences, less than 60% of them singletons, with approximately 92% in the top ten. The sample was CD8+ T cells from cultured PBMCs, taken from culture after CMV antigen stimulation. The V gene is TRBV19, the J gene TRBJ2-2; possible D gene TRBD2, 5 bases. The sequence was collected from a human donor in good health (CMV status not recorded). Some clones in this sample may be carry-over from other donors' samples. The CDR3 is CASTTRGTGELFF. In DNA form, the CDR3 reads TGTGCCAGTACCACCCGCGGGACCGGGGAGCTGTTTTTT.